The 16 T cell receptor beta chains below all came from one sample that was sequenced in a study of T cells expressing NK-cell markers. Following a re-call of the 5' RACE reads, TCRdb has one entry per CDR3 protein and lacks DNA. This sample's table has about 380,000 distinct CDR3 sequences. Sequenced material: blood T cells: a sorted CD56 or NKG2C T cell subset, CD4+ or CD8+ T cells, or bulk PBMC T cells (not recorded which). These receptors were obtained from a man aged 18 to 70 in good health.

J is TRBJ1-3 and V is TRBV12-3 or TRBV12-4. This CDR3 contains 13 residues. CDR3 amino acids: CASRDDAVNTIYF.

The rearrangement links TRBV11-2 to TRBJ2-1; absent DNA, TCRdb's TRBD1 call cannot be checked. The CDR3 contains 18 residues. Germline lookup yields CDR1 SGHAT and CDR2 FQNNGV. The CDR3 spells CASSRGQGVIRDSNEQFF.

V gene TRBV29-1 combines with J gene TRBJ2-2; with no DNA, the TCRdb D assignment of TRBD1 cannot be verified. CDR1 SQVTM and CDR2 ANQGSEA come from the germline V gene. CDR3 length equals 16 residues. The CDR3 region is CSVSGQGASFAGELFF.

The chain couples TRBV12-3 or TRBV12-4 to TRBJ1-6; TCRdb names TRBD1, which stays unverified in the absence of DNA. The CDR3 covers 13 residues. The CDR3 is CARAGHLNSPLHF.

V and J are TRBV3-1 and TRBJ2-7. Germline CDR1 reads LGHDT; CDR2 reads YNNKEL (reference sequence). The CDR3 length is 11 residues. CDR3 in amino acids: CASSALNEQYF.

The V and J genes are TRBV20-1 and TRBJ1-3; as DNA is missing, the TRBD1 call by TCRdb cannot be tested. The CDR3 totals 15 residues. The germline CDR1 and CDR2 sequences are DFQATT and SNEGSKA (reference sequence). The chain's CDR3 is CSAMTGENSGNTIYF.

J is TRBJ1-4 and V is TRBV5-1; TCRdb gives TRBD1 as the D gene, but with no DNA this cannot be confirmed. The CDR3 totals 16 residues. CDR1 and CDR2 from the germline V gene are SGHRS and YFSETQ. The CDR3 sequence: CASSSYRAATNEKLFF.

The chain recombines TRBV15 with TRBJ1-4; TCRdb gives TRBD1 as the D gene, but with no DNA this cannot be confirmed. The CDR3 is 15 amino acids. Looked up from germline, CDR1 is LNHNV and CDR2 is YYDKDF (reference sequence). The CDR3 reads CATSRTGTFNEKLFF.

The chain is built from TRBV7-8 and TRBJ2-3; TCRdb lists TRBD2, though no DNA is available to test this call. The CDR3 consists of 15 residues. CDR1 and CDR2 (germline): SGHVS, FQNEAQ. The CDR3 region is CASNQAGWDTDTQYF.

This chain's CDR3 is CASRSRTSGQETQYF. The rearrangement uses TRBV7-9 and TRBJ2-5; the D call from TCRdb, TRBD2, cannot be confirmed without DNA. CDR1 is SEHNR, CDR2 FQNEAQ, per germline (reference sequence). The CDR3 consists of 15 residues. The full variable domain, in which reference TRBV7-9 and TRBJ2-5 provide the parts outside the CDR3, is DTGVSQNPRHKITKRGQNVTFRCDPISEHNRLYWYRQTLGQGPEFLTYFQNEAQLEKSRLLSDRFSAERPKGSFSTLEIQRTEQGDSAMYLCASRSRTSGQETQYFGPGTRLLVL.

This chain connects TRBV12-3 or TRBV12-4 to TRBJ1-1; TCRdb's D call of TRBD1 is untestable without DNA. CDR3 size: 17 residues. This CDR3 is CASSPGTGGLRNTEAFF.

The chain carries TRBV28 and TRBJ2-5; TCRdb's D gene call, TRBD1, goes unchecked for lack of DNA. Germline V CDR1 and CDR2: MDHEN, SYDVKM. CDR3 length: 17 amino acids. The CDR3 sequence: CASSPLPGQGYQETQYF.

CDR3 region: CASSPTGGKFYEQYF. The V call is TRBV7-3, the J call TRBJ2-7; TCRdb's D gene call, TRBD1, goes unchecked for lack of DNA. The CDR3 covers 15 residues. Germline loops: CDR1 SGHTA, CDR2 FQGTGA.

The rearrangement joins TRBV5-6 to TRBJ1-5; the D gene TCRdb calls, TRBD1, cannot be checked with no DNA. CDR3 length: 15 residues. The germline V gene has CDR1 SGHDT and CDR2 YYEEEE. CDR3 in amino acids: CASSFRGHQDQPQHF.

The chain recombines TRBV7-8 with TRBJ2-5; TCRdb calls TRBD2, which cannot be checked without DNA. This CDR3 contains 16 residues. Germline V gene sequence: CDR1 SGHVS, CDR2 FQNEAQ. The CDR3 reads CASSTGLGVWQETQYF.

The chain combines TRBV11-2 with TRBJ2-1; absent DNA, TCRdb's TRBD1 call cannot be checked. Germline V gene data show CDR1 as SGHAT and CDR2 as FQNNGV. The length of the CDR3 is 15 residues. The CDR3 sequence is CASGNRAGSYNEQFF.